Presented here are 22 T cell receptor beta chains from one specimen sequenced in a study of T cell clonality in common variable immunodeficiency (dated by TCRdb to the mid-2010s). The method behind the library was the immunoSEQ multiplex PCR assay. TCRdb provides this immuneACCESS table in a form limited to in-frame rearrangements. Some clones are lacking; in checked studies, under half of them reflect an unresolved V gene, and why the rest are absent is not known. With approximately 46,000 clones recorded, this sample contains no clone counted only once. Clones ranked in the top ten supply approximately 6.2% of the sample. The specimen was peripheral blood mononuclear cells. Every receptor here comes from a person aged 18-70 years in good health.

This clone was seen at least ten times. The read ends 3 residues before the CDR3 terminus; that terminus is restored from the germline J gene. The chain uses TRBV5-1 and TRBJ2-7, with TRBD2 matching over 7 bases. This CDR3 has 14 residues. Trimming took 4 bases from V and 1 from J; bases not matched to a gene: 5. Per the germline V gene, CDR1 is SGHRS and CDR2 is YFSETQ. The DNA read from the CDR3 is TGCGCCAGCAGCATCTTAGCGGGTTCCTACGAG. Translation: CASSILAGSYE. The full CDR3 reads CASSILAGSYEQYF.

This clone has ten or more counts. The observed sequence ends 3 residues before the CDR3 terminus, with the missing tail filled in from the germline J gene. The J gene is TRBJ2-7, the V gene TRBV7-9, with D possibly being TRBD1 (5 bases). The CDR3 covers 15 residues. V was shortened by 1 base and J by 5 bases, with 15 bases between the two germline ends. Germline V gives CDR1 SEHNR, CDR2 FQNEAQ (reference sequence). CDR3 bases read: TGTGCCAGCAGCTTAGATCAGGGTCTTTGGGACGAG. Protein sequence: CASSLDQGLWDE. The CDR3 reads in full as CASSLDQGLWDEQYF.

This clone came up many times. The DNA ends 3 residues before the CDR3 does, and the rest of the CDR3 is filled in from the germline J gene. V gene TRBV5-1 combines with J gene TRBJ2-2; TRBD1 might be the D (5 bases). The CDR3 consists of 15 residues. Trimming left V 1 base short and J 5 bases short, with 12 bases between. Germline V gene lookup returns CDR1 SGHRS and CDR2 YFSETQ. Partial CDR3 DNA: TGCGCCAGCAGCTTGAGGCAGGGAAAGACCGGGGAG. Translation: CASSLRQGKTGE. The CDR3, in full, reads CASSLRQGKTGELFF. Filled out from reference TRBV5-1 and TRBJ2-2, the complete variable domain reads KAGVTQTPRYLIKTRGQQVTLSCSPISGHRSVSWYQQTPGQGLQFLFEYFSETQRNKGNFPGRFSGRQFSNSRSEMNVSTLELGDSALYLCASSLRQGKTGELFFGEGSRLTVL.

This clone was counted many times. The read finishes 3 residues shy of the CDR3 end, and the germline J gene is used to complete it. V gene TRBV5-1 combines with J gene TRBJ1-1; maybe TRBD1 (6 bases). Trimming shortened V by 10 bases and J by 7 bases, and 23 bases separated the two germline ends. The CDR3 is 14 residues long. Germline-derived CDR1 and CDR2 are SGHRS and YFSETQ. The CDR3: CACRVAQGRSEAFF. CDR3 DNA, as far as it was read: TGCGCCTGTCGGGTAGCTCAGGGGAGGAGTGAA.

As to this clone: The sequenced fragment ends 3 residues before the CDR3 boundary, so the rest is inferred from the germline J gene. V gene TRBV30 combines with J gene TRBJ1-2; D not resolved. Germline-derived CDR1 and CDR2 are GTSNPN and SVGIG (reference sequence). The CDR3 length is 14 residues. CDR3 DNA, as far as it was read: TGTGCCTGGAGTGGGGCAGTAAGCTCCTACGAC. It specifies CAWSGAVSSYD. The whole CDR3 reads CAWSGAVSSYDYTF.

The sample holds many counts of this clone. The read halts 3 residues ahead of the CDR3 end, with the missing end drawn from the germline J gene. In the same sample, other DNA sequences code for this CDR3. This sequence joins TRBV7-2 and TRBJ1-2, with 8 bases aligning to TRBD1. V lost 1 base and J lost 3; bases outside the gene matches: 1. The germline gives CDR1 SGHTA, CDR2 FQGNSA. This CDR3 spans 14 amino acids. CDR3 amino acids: CASSLVQGDYGYTF. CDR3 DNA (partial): TGTGCCAGCAGCTTAGTACAGGGGGACTATGGC.

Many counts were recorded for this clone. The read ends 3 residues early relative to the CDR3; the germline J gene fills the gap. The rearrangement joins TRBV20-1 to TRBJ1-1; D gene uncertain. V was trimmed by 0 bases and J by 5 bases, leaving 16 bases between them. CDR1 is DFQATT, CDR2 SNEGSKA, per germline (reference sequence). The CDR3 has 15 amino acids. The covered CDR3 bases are TGCAGTGCTAGAGATCCCCCCAGCGGGCGGACTGAA. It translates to CSARDPPSGRTE. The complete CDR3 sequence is CSARDPPSGRTEAFF.

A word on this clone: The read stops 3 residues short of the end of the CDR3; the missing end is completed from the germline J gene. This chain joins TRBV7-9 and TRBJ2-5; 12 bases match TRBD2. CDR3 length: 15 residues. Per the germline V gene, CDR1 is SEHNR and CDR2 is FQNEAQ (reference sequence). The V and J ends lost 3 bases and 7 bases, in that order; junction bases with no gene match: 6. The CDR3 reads CASSLATSGGGTQYF. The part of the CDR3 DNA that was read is TGTGCCAGCAGCTTGGCGACTAGCGGGGGCGGGACC.

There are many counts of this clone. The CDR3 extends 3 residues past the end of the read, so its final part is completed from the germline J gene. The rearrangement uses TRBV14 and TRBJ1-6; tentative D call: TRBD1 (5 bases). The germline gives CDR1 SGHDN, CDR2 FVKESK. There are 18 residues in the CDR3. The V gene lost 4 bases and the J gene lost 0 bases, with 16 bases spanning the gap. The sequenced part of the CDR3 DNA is TGTGCCAGCAGCCCTCGGGGGGGTCCGAGCTCCTATAATTCACCC. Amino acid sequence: CASSPRGGPSSYNSP. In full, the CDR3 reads CASSPRGGPSSYNSPLHF.

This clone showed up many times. The covered CDR3 bases are TGTGCCAGCAGCTTGGCCCAAGATACG. Its translation: CASSLAQDT. The full CDR3 protein is CASSLAQDTQYF. V gene TRBV5-4 combines with J gene TRBJ2-3; D gene unclear. Read sequence stops 3 residues before the CDR3 end, and the germline J gene provides the missing end. V lost 0 bases and J lost 5, with 4 bases in between. This CDR3 spans 12 amino acids. CDR1 and CDR2 from the germline V gene are SGHNT and YYREEE (reference sequence). The full variable domain, its missing parts supplied by reference TRBV5-4 and TRBJ2-3, is ETGVTQSPTHLIKTRGQQVTLRCSSQSGHNTVSWYQQALGQGPQFIFQYYREEENGRGNFPPRFSGLQFPNYSSELNVNALELDDSALYLCASSLAQDTQYFGPGTRLTVL.

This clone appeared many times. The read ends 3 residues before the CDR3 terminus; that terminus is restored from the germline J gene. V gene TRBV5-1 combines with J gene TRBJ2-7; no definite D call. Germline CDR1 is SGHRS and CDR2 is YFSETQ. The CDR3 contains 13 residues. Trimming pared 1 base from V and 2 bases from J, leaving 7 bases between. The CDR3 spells CASSLTNTYEQYF. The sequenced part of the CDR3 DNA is TGCGCCAGCAGCTTGACAAATACCTACGAG.

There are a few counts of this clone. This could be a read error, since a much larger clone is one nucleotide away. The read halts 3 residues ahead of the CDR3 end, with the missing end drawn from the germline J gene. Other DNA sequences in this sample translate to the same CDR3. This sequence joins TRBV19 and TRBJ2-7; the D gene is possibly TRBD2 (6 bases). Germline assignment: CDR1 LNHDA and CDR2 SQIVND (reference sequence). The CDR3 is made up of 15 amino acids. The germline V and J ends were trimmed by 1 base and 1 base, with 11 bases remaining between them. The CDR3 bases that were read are TGTGCCAGTAGTATAGGGACGGGGGTGTCCTACGAG. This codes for CASSIGTGVSYE. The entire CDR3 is CASSIGTGVSYEQYF.

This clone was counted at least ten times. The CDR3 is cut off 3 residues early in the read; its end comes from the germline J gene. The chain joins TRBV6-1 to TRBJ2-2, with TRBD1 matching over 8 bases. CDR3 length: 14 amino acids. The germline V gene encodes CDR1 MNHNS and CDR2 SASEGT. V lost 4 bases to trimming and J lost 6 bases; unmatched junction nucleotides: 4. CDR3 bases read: TGTGCCAGCAGTGTTTCGACAGGGGCCGGGGAG. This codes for CASSVSTGAGE. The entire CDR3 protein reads CASSVSTGAGELFF.

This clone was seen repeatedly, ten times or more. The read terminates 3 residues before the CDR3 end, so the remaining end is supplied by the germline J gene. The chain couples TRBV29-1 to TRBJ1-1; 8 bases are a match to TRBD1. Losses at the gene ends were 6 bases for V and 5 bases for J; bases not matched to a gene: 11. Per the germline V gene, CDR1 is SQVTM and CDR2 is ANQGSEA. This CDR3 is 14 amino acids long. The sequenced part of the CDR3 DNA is TGCAGCGTGGGCTTAACAGGGGGTCGGACTGAA. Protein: CSVGLTGGRTE. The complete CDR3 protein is CSVGLTGGRTEAFF.

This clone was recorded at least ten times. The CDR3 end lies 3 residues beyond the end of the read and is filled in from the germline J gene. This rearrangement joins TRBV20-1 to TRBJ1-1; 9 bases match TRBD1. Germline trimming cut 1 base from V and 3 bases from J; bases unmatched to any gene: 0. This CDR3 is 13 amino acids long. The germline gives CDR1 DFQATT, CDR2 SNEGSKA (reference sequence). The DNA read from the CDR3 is TGCAGTGCTAGAGGGACAGGGGACACTGAA. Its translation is CSARGTGDTE. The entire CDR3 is CSARGTGDTEAFF.

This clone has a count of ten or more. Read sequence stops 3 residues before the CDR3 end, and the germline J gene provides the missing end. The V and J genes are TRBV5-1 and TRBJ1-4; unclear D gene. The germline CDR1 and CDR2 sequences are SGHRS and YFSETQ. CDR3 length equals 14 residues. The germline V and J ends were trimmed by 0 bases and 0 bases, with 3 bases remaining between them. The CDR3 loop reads CASSLAATNEKLFF. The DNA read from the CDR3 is TGCGCCAGCAGCTTGGCGGCAACTAATGAAAAA.

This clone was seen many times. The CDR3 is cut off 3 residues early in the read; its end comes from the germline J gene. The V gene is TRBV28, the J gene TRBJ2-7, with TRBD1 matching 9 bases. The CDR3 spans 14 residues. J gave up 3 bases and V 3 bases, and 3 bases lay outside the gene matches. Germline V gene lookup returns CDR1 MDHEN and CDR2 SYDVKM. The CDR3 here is CASSFGTGNYEQYF. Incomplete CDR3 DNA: TGTGCCAGCAGTTTCGGGACAGGGAACTACGAG. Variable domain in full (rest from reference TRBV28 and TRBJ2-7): DVKVTQSSRYLVKRTGEKVFLECVQDMDHENMFWYRQDPGLGLRLIYFSYDVKMKEKGDIPEGYSVSREKKERFSLILESASTNQTSMYLCASSFGTGNYEQYFGPGTRLTVT.

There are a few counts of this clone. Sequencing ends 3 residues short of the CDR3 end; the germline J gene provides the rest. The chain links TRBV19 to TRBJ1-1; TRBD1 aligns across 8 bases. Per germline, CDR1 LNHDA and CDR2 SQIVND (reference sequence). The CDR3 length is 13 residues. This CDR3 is CACRGLDNEKAFF. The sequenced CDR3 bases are TGTGCCTGCAGGGGGCTGGATAATGAAAAA.

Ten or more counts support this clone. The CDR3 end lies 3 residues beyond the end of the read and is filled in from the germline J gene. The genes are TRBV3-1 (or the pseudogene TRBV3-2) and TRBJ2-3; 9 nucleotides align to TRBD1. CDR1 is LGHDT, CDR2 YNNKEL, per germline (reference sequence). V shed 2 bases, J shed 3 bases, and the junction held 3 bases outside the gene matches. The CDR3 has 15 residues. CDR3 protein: CASSQNRGPTDTQYF. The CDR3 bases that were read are TGTGCCAGCAGCCAAAACAGGGGGCCGACAGATACG.

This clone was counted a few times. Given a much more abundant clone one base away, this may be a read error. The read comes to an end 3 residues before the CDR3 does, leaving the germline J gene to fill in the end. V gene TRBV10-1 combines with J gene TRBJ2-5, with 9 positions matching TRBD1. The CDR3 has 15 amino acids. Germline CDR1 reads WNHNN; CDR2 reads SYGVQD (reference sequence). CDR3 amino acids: CASSPDRGRTDTQYF. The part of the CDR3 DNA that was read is TGCGCCAGCAGCCCGGACAGGGGACGCACAGATACC.

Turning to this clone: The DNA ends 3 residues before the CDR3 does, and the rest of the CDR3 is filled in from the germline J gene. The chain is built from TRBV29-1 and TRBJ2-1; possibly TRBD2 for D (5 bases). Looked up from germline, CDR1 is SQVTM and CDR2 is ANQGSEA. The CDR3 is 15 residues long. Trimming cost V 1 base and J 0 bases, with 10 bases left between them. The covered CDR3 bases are TGCAGCGTTGAAGCCGCGGCGGGCTCCTACAATGAG. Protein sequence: CSVEAAAGSYNE. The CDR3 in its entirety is CSVEAAAGSYNEQFF.

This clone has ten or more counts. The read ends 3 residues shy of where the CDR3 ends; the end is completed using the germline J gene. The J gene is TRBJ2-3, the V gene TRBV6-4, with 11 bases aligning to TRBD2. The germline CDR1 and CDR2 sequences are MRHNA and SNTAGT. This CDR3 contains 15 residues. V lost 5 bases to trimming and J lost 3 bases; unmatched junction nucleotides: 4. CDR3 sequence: CASSPGLADTDTQYF. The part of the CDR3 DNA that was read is TGTGCCAGCAGTCCGGGACTAGCGGATACAGATACG.